Presented here are 29 T cell receptor beta chains from one specimen sequenced in a study of blood T cell repertoires in COVID-19 (TCRdb year 2020). Receptors were amplified or captured by the immunoSEQ multiplex PCR assay. This immuneACCESS table, as held by TCRdb, lists in-frame sequences with V and J called but not all clones. Of the missing ones, under half trace to an unresolved V gene in checked studies; the others have no known cause. The sample profile shows 100,000 or so clones; about nine tenths of them were found once. Of the sample, 0.85% to 1% is held by the ten largest clones. The sample consisted of peripheral blood. The receptors were sampled from a man between 60 and 75 years old with acute or convalescent COVID-19.

J is TRBJ2-1 and V is TRBV24-1; TRBD2 aligns across 12 bases. Germline lookup yields CDR1 KGHDR and CDR2 SFDVKD. There are 16 residues in the CDR3. The junction had 6 bases not matched to a gene; V was cut back by 2 bases and J by 8 bases. CDR3 DNA: TGTGCCACCAGTGATTATACTAGCGGGAGGTTCGATGAGCAGTTCTTC. Protein sequence: CATSDYTSGRFDEQFF.

This clone showed up just once. V gene TRBV9 combines with J gene TRBJ2-1, with D maybe TRBD2 (5 bases). Per germline, CDR1 SGDLS and CDR2 YYNGEE. The CDR3 is 13 residues long. Trimming took 3 bases from V and 3 from J, leaving 7 bases between them. Here the CDR3 reads CASSGTGYNEQFF. CDR3 nucleotide sequence: TGTGCCAGCAGCGGGACTGGCTACAATGAGCAGTTCTTC. The whole variable domain, remainder taken from reference TRBV9 and TRBJ2-1, is DSGVTQTPKHLITATGQRVTLRCSPRSGDLSVYWYQQSLDQGLQFLIQYYNGEERAKGNILERFSAQQFPDLHSELNLSSLELGDSALYFCASSGTGYNEQFFGPGTRLTVL.

The rearrangement joins TRBV6-5 to TRBJ1-1; no firm D call. This CDR3 comprises 13 residues. V lost 6 bases and J lost 5, with 13 bases in between. Germline CDR1 reads MNHEY; CDR2 reads SVGAGI. The CDR3 spells CASRRVGGTEAFF. The CDR3 bases are TGTGCCAGCAGACGCGTTGGAGGGACTGAAGCTTTCTTT.

V usage is TRBV19 and J usage is TRBJ1-5; 10 nucleotides line up with TRBD1. CDR3 size: 19 residues. Germline-derived CDR1 and CDR2 are LNHDA and SQIVND (reference sequence). V dropped 6 bases and J dropped 2; count of bases not matched to a gene: 16. CDR3 nucleotide sequence: TGTGCCAGTAGGACCTTGGACAGGGGGATTGAGTGGCGCAATCAGCCCCAGCATTTT. Its protein is CASRTLDRGIEWRNQPQHF.

The chain combines TRBV24-1 with TRBJ1-5; D perhaps matches TRBD1 (5 bases). V was pared by 6 bases and J by 8 bases, with 13 bases between. The V gene's germline CDR1 is KGHDR and CDR2 SFDVKD. This CDR3 is built from 13 residues. CDR3 DNA sequence: TGTGCCACCAGTAATCGGGGGGACGAGCCCCAGCATTTT. Amino acid sequence: CATSNRGDEPQHF.

The CDR3 DNA reads TGTGCCAGCAGTTACTCGTATTCCGAGGACAGCTACAATCAGCCCCAGCATTTT. Translation: CASSYSYSEDSYNQPQHF. J is TRBJ1-5 and V is TRBV6-2 or TRBV6-3; D may be TRBD1 (6 bases). The V and J ends lost 0 bases and 3 bases respectively, with 18 bases between them. The germline gives CDR1 MNHEY, CDR2 SVGEGT. The CDR3 length is 18 residues.

The J gene is TRBJ2-1, the V gene TRBV19; D is unclear. The CDR3 runs to 13 residues. The V end lost 5 bases, the J end lost 4 bases, and 9 bases lay between the germline ends. Germline CDR1 and CDR2: LNHDA and SQIVND (reference sequence). Here the CDR3 DNA reads TGTGCCAGTAGTTTGGCTAGTTACAATGAGCAGTTCTTC. It codes for CASSLASYNEQFF.

The chain recombines TRBV29-1 with TRBJ1-2; D gene uncertain. This CDR3 has 12 amino acids. Germline V gene data show CDR1 as SQVTM and CDR2 as ANQGSEA. V was shortened by 7 bases and J by 7 bases, with 16 bases between the two germline ends. For the CDR3, the DNA is TGCAGCGCCAACCCTTCAGGTGGTGGCTACACCTTC. It specifies CSANPSGGGYTF.

The rearrangement joins TRBV9 to TRBJ2-3, with 7 bases aligning to TRBD1. After removal of 0 bases from V and 0 bases from J, the junction contained 1 base not matched to a gene. CDR1 and CDR2 from the germline V gene are SGDLS and YYNGEE. The CDR3 runs 15 residues. The CDR3 here is CASSVGTGSTDTQYF. CDR3 DNA: TGTGCCAGCAGCGTAGGGACAGGTAGCACAGATACGCAGTATTTT.

The chain employs TRBV7-9 and TRBJ2-7; D unresolved. Germline V gives CDR1 SEHNR, CDR2 FQNEAQ (reference sequence). V lost 1 base, J lost 6 bases, and 7 bases lay in between. The CDR3 has 12 amino acids. The CDR3 reads CASSLGAAEQYV. Here the CDR3 DNA reads TGTGCCAGCAGCTTAGGGGCAGCCGAGCAGTACGTC.

The genes are TRBV15 and TRBJ1-2; possible D gene TRBD1, 5 bases. The CDR3 contains 16 residues. Germline lookup yields CDR1 LNHNV and CDR2 YYDKDF (reference sequence). Trimming pared 1 base from V and 3 bases from J, leaving 15 bases between. CDR3 loop: CATSRVGRALDYGYTF. The CDR3 DNA sequence: TGTGCCACCAGCAGAGTGGGCAGGGCCCTAGACTATGGCTACACCTTC.

This clone was counted between two and nine times. The chain employs TRBV28 and TRBJ1-1; a weak D match, TRBD1 (6 bases). The CDR3 loop spans 15 amino acids. V lost 6 bases, J lost 0 bases, and 14 bases lay in between. CDR1 and CDR2 from the germline V gene are MDHEN and SYDVKM. CDR3 sequence (DNA): TGTGCCAGCAGATCCTGGACAGTCTTGAACACTGAAGCTTTCTTT. Its protein product is CASRSWTVLNTEAFF.

The CDR3 DNA sequence: TGTGCCAGTGGGGGGGCCGGACCTAAGCAGTACGTC. Translating gives CASGGAGPKQYV. This chain uses TRBV19 with TRBJ2-7; possible D gene TRBD2, 7 bases. V lost 8 bases, J lost 8 bases, and 16 bases lay in between. The CDR3 sequence is 12 residues long. Germline V gene sequence: CDR1 LNHDA, CDR2 SQIVND (reference sequence).

The V call is TRBV6-5, the J call TRBJ1-1; a weak D match, TRBD1 (5 bases). V lost 2 bases and J 10 bases, leaving 8 bases between the germline ends. Germline CDR1 MNHEY, CDR2 SVGAGI. The CDR3 is 11 residues long. CDR3 nucleotide sequence: TGTGCCAGCAGTTACGGGGGAGGAGCTTTCTTT. The encoded protein is CASSYGGGAFF.

V gene TRBV13 combines with J gene TRBJ2-3; TRBD2 agrees at 7 bases. The CDR3 extends over 19 amino acids. The V gene end was trimmed by 5 bases and the J gene end by 3 bases; junction bases not matched to a gene: 20. CDR1 is PRHDT and CDR2 is FYEKMQ in the germline V gene (reference sequence). Here the CDR3 reads CASSLPRTRIGGGTDTQYF. CDR3 DNA sequence: TGTGCCAGCAGCCTTCCCCGGACTAGAATTGGGGGGGGAACAGATACGCAGTATTTT.

The V and J genes are TRBV6-5 and TRBJ2-5; 8 positions match TRBD1. This CDR3 comprises 16 residues. Germline CDR1 MNHEY, CDR2 SVGAGI. Losses at the gene ends were 0 bases for V and 0 bases for J; bases not matched to a gene: 3. In nucleotides, the CDR3 is TGTGCCAGCAGTTACTCATCCAGGGGGCACCAAGAGACCCAGTACTTC. Amino acids: CASSYSSRGHQETQYF.

The chain joins TRBV24-1 to TRBJ2-7, with D possibly being TRBD1 (6 bases). Germline-derived CDR1 and CDR2 are KGHDR and SFDVKD. The length of the CDR3 is 14 residues. Trimming removed 5 bases at V and 0 bases at J, with 10 bases between. This CDR3 reads CATSATGTSYEQYF. Here the CDR3 DNA reads TGTGCCACCAGTGCCACAGGGACCTCCTACGAGCAGTACTTC.

The J gene is TRBJ1-6, the V gene TRBV28; D unclear. The germline CDR1 and CDR2 sequences are MDHEN and SYDVKM. The CDR3 runs to 16 residues. V was clipped by 4 bases and J by 8 bases, with 18 bases between them. The CDR3 sequence is CASSSRSLGPYSPLHF. The CDR3 coding sequence is TGTGCCAGCAGTTCCCGGTCTTTGGGCCCTTATTCACCCCTCCACTTT.

The CDR3 loop is CASSQDYHNEQFF. The CDR3, as DNA: TGTGCCAGCAGCCAAGACTACCACAATGAGCAGTTCTTC. The chain recombines TRBV5-4 with TRBJ2-1; maybe TRBD2 (5 bases). This CDR3 region has 13 residues. Looked up from germline, CDR1 is SGHNT and CDR2 is YYREEE (reference sequence). The V gene lost 4 bases and the J gene lost 5 bases, with 10 bases spanning the gap.

The chain links TRBV30 to TRBJ1-1; D unclear. V was trimmed by 2 bases and J by 5 bases, leaving 6 bases between them. Germline V gene data show CDR1 as GTSNPN and CDR2 as SVGIG (reference sequence). The CDR3 extends over 11 amino acids. The CDR3 region has the DNA TGTGCCTGGAGTCGGGTTACTGAAGCTTTCTTT. Amino acid sequence: CAWSRVTEAFF. Complete variable domain (other parts from reference TRBV30 and TRBJ1-1): SQTIHQWPATLVQPVGSPLSLECTVEGTSNPNLYWYRQAAGRGLQLLFYSVGIGQISSEVPQNLSASRPQDRQFILSSKKLLLSDSGFYLCAWSRVTEAFFGQGTRLTVV.

This rearrangement joins TRBV6-6 to TRBJ1-2; maybe TRBD1 (6 bases). V was shortened by 6 bases and J by 0 bases, with 14 bases between the two germline ends. Germline CDR1 MNHNY, CDR2 SVGAGI (reference sequence). The length of the CDR3 is 15 residues. The CDR3 spells CASSDGGRTNYGYTF. The CDR3 bases are TGTGCCAGCAGCGACGGGGGGCGGACTAACTATGGCTACACCTTC.

V and J are TRBV11-2 and TRBJ2-2; perhaps TRBD1 as D (6 bases). CDR1 SGHAT and CDR2 FQNNGV come from the germline V gene. This CDR3 comprises 17 residues. V shed 0 bases and J shed 3 bases, with 14 bases lying between them. The CDR3 DNA reads as TGTGCCAGCAGCTTAGATTTCAGGGGCGCGCACACCGGGGAGCTGTTTTTT. The encoded protein is CASSLDFRGAHTGELFF.

The chain joins TRBV24-1 to TRBJ1-5; no definite D call. Trimming cost V 2 bases and J 0 bases, with 13 bases left between them. Germline lookup yields CDR1 KGHDR and CDR2 SFDVKD. This CDR3 region has 17 residues. CDR3 in DNA: TGTGCCACCAGTGATTCCTGGGCAGATTATAGCAATCAGCCCCAGCATTTT. Residues: CATSDSWADYSNQPQHF.

The V call is TRBV10-3, the J call TRBJ2-3; 9 bases are shared with TRBD2. The length of the CDR3 is 15 residues. Trimming removed 6 bases from V and 3 bases from J; junction bases left unmatched: 7. Looked up from germline, CDR1 is ENHRY and CDR2 is SYGVKD. The DNA for the CDR3 is TGTGCCATCAGAGATAGCGGGAGTTATACAGATACGCAGTATTTT. Translated: CAIRDSGSYTDTQYF.

The V and J genes are TRBV12-3 or TRBV12-4 and TRBJ2-1; D gene ambiguous. Trimming took 1 base from V and 11 from J, leaving 9 bases between them. The CDR3 runs 12 residues. The CDR3, as DNA: TGTGCCAGCAGTTTAGTAGGAGAAAAGCAGTTCTTC. Translated: CASSLVGEKQFF.

The chain uses TRBV28 and TRBJ2-1, with 12 bases lining up with TRBD2. The J segment lost 8 bases and the V segment lost 6 bases, leaving 11 bases of the junction unmatched. The CDR3 sequence is 16 residues long. CDR1 is MDHEN and CDR2 is SYDVKM in the germline V gene. CDR3 bases: TGTGCCAGCAGGGGTGGCGGGCTAGCGGGAGGGCATGAGCAGTTCTTC. Translated: CASRGGGLAGGHEQFF.

The chain links TRBV3-1 (or the pseudogene TRBV3-2) to TRBJ2-3; perhaps TRBD2 as D (5 bases). The germline CDR1 and CDR2 sequences are LGHDT and YNNKEL (reference sequence). Trimming cost V 6 bases and J 2 bases, with 15 bases left between them. This CDR3 has 15 residues. The CDR3: CASSPSLGNTDTQYF. The DNA for the CDR3 is TGTGCCAGCAGTCCTAGCTTAGGAAACACAGATACGCAGTATTTT.

This chain connects TRBV7-8 to TRBJ2-1; D is possibly TRBD1 (6 bases). Trimming left V 5 bases short and J 4 bases short, with 15 bases between. This CDR3 is 15 amino acids long. Germline V gene sequence: CDR1 SGHVS, CDR2 FQNEAQ. CDR3 protein: CASSTNRALYNEQFF. CDR3 nucleotide sequence: TGTGCCAGCAGCACAAACAGGGCCCTATACAATGAGCAGTTCTTC. Filled out from reference TRBV7-8 and TRBJ2-1, the complete variable domain reads GAGVSQSPRYKVAKRGQDVALRCDPISGHVSLFWYQQALGQGPEFLTYFQNEAQLDKSGLPSDRFFAERPEGSVSTLKIQRTQQEDSAVYLCASSTNRALYNEQFFGPGTRLTVL.

The V gene is TRBV18, the J gene TRBJ2-3, with 9 positions matching TRBD2. The CDR3 length is 17 residues. Germline CDR1 and CDR2: KGHSH and LQKENI. With 0 bases clipped from V and 3 bases from J, the junction kept 7 bases outside the gene matches. CDR3 loop: CASSPPGGRASTDTQYF. Here the CDR3 DNA reads TGTGCCAGCTCACCACCCGGCGGGAGGGCCTCGACAGATACGCAGTATTTT.